This T cell receptor (beta chain) was profiled in a study of cytomegalovirus exposure and HLA in healthy donors. The PCR ran on 60 Vbeta and 13 Jbeta primers. Profiled with immunoSEQ multiplex PCR; TCRdb holds only in-frame clones, not every one. This sample has 140,000 to 150,000 clones; 73% occur once, and the top ten carry 1.6%. The table lists this clone with a count of one. This receptor was obtained from a woman aged 18-29 years in good health and CMV-seronegative. What was sequenced was PBMCs.

This CDR3 reads CAISEESSAYGYTF. The DNA for the CDR3 is TGTGCCATCAGTGAGGAGTCGTCTGCCTATGGCTACACCTTC. The V call is TRBV10-3, the J call TRBJ1-2; D is ambiguous. Deletions cut 2 bases from V and 4 bases from J, with 11 bases between. The CDR3 covers 14 residues. CDR1 is ENHRY, CDR2 SYGVKD, per germline.